These T cell receptor beta chains were read from a single sample in a study of cytomegalovirus exposure and HLA in healthy donors. The data were produced by immunoSEQ multiplex PCR, yet TCRdb's version contains in-frame clones alone and is incomplete. Among more than 95,000 clones listed, roughly 85% were seen once. The specimen was PBMCs. Source of these receptors: a man aged 55 to 69 in good health and CMV-seropositive. Each CDR3 is given with its conserved first and last residue. Fields, in order: CDR3 DNA, CDR3 protein, D gene, clone size, J gene, V gene. The D gene is left open where the match is weak. Part of the rows lack a size; the others show once, few, many or a class for expanded clones.

TGCGCCAGCAGCTTGCGGTCCGCGTCGGGAAAACTGTTTTTT	CASSLRSASGKLFF	.	.	TRBJ1-4	TRBV5-1
TGCGCCAGCAGCAACGCGGGGCGGGACAATGAGCAGTTCTTC	CASSNAGRDNEQFF	.	.	TRBJ2-1	TRBV4-3
TGTGCCAGCAGTTACGGGACAGACAATCAGCCCCAGCATTTT	CASSYGTDNQPQHF	TRBD1	.	TRBJ1-5	TRBV6-6
TGTGCCAGCAGCTTATGGGCCGATCCCACCAATCAGCCCCAGCATTTT	CASSLWADPTNQPQHF	.	.	TRBJ1-5	TRBV7-2
TGCGCCAGCAGTCGCAAGTACGAGCAGTACTTC	CASSRKYEQYF	.	.	TRBJ2-7	TRBV23-1
TGCGCCAGCAGCCAAGAGGGCGGCCCAGGGCAGCCCCAGCATTTT	CASSQEGGPGQPQHF	.	.	TRBJ1-5	TRBV4-3
TGTGCCACCAGTGCCTTGCTAAACTCCTACGAGCAGTACTTC	CATSALLNSYEQYF	.	.	TRBJ2-7	TRBV15
TGTGCCAGTAGTATAAACTATCAGCCCCAGCATTTT	CASSINYQPQHF	.	.	TRBJ1-5	TRBV19
TGCGCCAGCAGTGACAGGGGCTCCTACAATGAGCAGTTCTTC	CASSDRGSYNEQFF	.	.	TRBJ2-1	TRBV10-2
TGCGCCAGCAGCGTCCGGGACAGGGGCGTCAATCAGCCCCAGCATTTT	CASSVRDRGVNQPQHF	TRBD1	few	TRBJ1-5	TRBV4-3
TGCGCCAGCAGCCTGGGAGTGAATTGGCAGGCGAACACCGGGGAGCTGTTTTTT	CASSLGVNWQANTGELFF	.	.	TRBJ2-2	TRBV5-1
TGTGCCAGCAGCACTCGGACAGGGCGCGGCTACGAGCAGTACTTC	CASSTRTGRGYEQYF	TRBD1	many	TRBJ2-7	TRBV6-1
TGCGCCAGCGCCTTGGGGACAGCCAACAATGAGCAGTTCTTC	CASALGTANNEQFF	TRBD1	.	TRBJ2-1	TRBV5-1
TGTGCCAGCAGCTTAGTGTGGCACGATGCGAACACCGGGGAGCTGTTTTTT	CASSLVWHDANTGELFF	.	.	TRBJ2-2	TRBV7-7
TGTGCCAGCAGTTTGTTAAACACCGGGGAGCTGTTTTTT	CASSLLNTGELFF	.	.	TRBJ2-2	TRBV28
TGTGCCAGCAGCTTCCCCGTCCAAGAGACCCAGTACTTC	CASSFPVQETQYF	.	.	TRBJ2-5	TRBV7-2
TGTGCCTCGACCACAGGCAGGCGATCAAACTATGGCTACACCTTC	CASTTGRRSNYGYTF	.	.	TRBJ1-2	TRBV30
TGTGCCAGCAGTTACTCTGAAACAAATACGCAGTATTTT	CASSYSETNTQYF	.	.	TRBJ2-3	TRBV6-5
TGTGCCAGCAGCACCAGGGGGCCGGATGAAAAACTGTTTTTT	CASSTRGPDEKLFF	TRBD1	.	TRBJ1-4	TRBV5-5
TGTGCCAGCAGTTTAGGTCGCCCCTACGAGCAGTACTTC	CASSLGRPYEQYF	.	.	TRBJ2-7	TRBV27
TGTGCCAGCAGCCGGGAAGTAAGCAATCAGCCCCAGCATTTT	CASSREVSNQPQHF	.	.	TRBJ1-5	TRBV6-5
TGTGCCAGCAGCTCAGGACAGGGCCCCTACAATGAGCAGTTCTTC	CASSSGQGPYNEQFF	TRBD1	.	TRBJ2-1	TRBV9
TGTGCCAGCAGCCTCGACATCAGGAAACTGTTTTTT	CASSLDIRKLFF	.	.	TRBJ1-4	TRBV28
TGTGCCAGCAGCCCAACAAGGAACACTGAAGCTTTCTTT	CASSPTRNTEAFF	.	few	TRBJ1-1	TRBV16
TGTGCCACCAGCCATCGACCGGGACTAGGAATTTATACGCAGTATTTT	CATSHRPGLGIYTQYF	TRBD2	.	TRBJ2-3	TRBV15
TGTGCCAGCAGCTTAGGGCGCCCGGGACAGGGCGACAATGAGCAGTTCTTC	CASSLGRPGQGDNEQFF	TRBD1	.	TRBJ2-1	TRBV7-2
TGCGCCAGCGGCCGGGGGGACGCCGGGGAGCTGTTTTTT	CASGRGDAGELFF	TRBD2	.	TRBJ2-2	TRBV5-1
TGTGCCAGCAGTGTACAGGACTACAATGAGCAGTTCTTC	CASSVQDYNEQFF	.	.	TRBJ2-1	TRBV2
TGTGCCAGCTCACCAGGGCCCTCCTCAACTAATGAAAAACTGTTTTTT	CASSPGPSSTNEKLFF	.	.	TRBJ1-4	TRBV18
TGTGCGGGAGCAACTAATGAAAAACTGTTTTTT	CAGATNEKLFF	.	few	TRBJ1-4	TRBV28
TGTGCCAGCAGCGTAGAAATACTGGGGCCGGGCTCTGGGGCCAACGTCCTGACTTTC	CASSVEILGPGSGANVLTF	.	.	TRBJ2-6	TRBV9
TGCGCCAGCACCCGGGACACTAAATATGAAGCTTTCTTT	CASTRDTKYEAFF	.	.	TRBJ1-1	TRBV10-2
TGTGCCAGCAGCGCAGGGGCCAACTATGGCTACACCTTC	CASSAGANYGYTF	.	.	TRBJ1-2	TRBV7-2
TGTGCCAGCACCAAAACCACAGAGAACACTGAAGCTTTCTTT	CASTKTTENTEAFF	.	.	TRBJ1-1	TRBV27
TGCGCCAGCAGCCAAGCAAAACAAGATTTGTACGAGCAGTACTTC	CASSQAKQDLYEQYF	.	.	TRBJ2-7	TRBV4-3
TGTGCCAGCAGCTTAGCTGCTAGCGGGGATAGGTACTTC	CASSLAASGDRYF	TRBD2	.	TRBJ2-7	TRBV7-2
TGTGCCAGCTCACCCCAGGTCGGGACTACCAACAATGAGCAGTTCTTC	CASSPQVGTTNNEQFF	TRBD2	.	TRBJ2-1	TRBV18
TGTGCCAGCAGCTTTGTGAGGGAGACCCAGTACTTC	CASSFVRETQYF	.	few	TRBJ2-5	TRBV12-1
TGCGCCAGCAGCCAAGGGGAGTACCCAGATACGCAGTATTTT	CASSQGEYPDTQYF	.	.	TRBJ2-3	TRBV4-1
TGTGCCAGCAGTGAGAAGGAGGGACAGACCTCCTACAATGAGCAGTTCTTC	CASSEKEGQTSYNEQFF	.	.	TRBJ2-1	TRBV25-1
TGTGCCAGCAGTGCCGAGACAGAATACAATGAGCAGTTCTTC	CASSAETEYNEQFF	.	.	TRBJ2-1	TRBV2
TGTGCCAGTACCCCATGGGCAGGGCTCGGCGAGCAGTACTTC	CASTPWAGLGEQYF	.	.	TRBJ2-7	TRBV19
TGTGCCAGCAGTTCCCCTAACGCTCGATCGGGAGAGACCCAGTACTTC	CASSSPNARSGETQYF	.	.	TRBJ2-5	TRBV5-4
TGTGCCAGTAGTATCCAGGGACAGAGGGGAGAGACCCAGTACTTC	CASSIQGQRGETQYF	TRBD1	.	TRBJ2-5	TRBV19
TGCAGTGCTAGAGTTAGCCGGTCCTACACCTTC	CSARVSRSYTF	.	.	TRBJ1-2	TRBV20-1
TGTGCCAGCAGCTTAGACGGGGGAGGCTATGGCTACACCTTC	CASSLDGGGYGYTF	.	few	TRBJ1-2	TRBV7-9
TGTGCCTGGGCACAGGGCGGTAGGACTGAAGCTTTCTTT	CAWAQGGRTEAFF	.	.	TRBJ1-1	TRBV30
TGTGCCAGCAGCTTGGATCCCAGGGGTTTAGATACGCAGTATTTT	CASSLDPRGLDTQYF	.	.	TRBJ2-3	TRBV5-6
TGCAGCGTTGAAGGCAGTACAATTGAAGCTTTCTTT	CSVEGSTIEAFF	.	few	TRBJ1-1	TRBV29-1
TGTGCCACCCCTAGAACAGGGGTCCGAGAGACCCAGTACTTC	CATPRTGVRETQYF	TRBD1	.	TRBJ2-5	TRBV10-3
TGCGCCAGCAGCATGCCGGGACTAGCAGGACCCCGCGCACGGGCCACAGATACGCAGTATTTT	CASSMPGLAGPRARATDTQYF	TRBD2	.	TRBJ2-3	TRBV5-1
TGTGCCAGCAGACAGGAAGGCAATCAGCCCCAGCATTTT	CASRQEGNQPQHF	.	.	TRBJ1-5	TRBV6-6
TGCGCCAGCAGCTTAACGGGGGGAAACTCCTACGAGCAGTACTTC	CASSLTGGNSYEQYF	TRBD2	.	TRBJ2-7	TRBV5-1
TGCGCCAGCAGCTTGAGGGCGACGGGGTCCGGGGAGCTGTTTTTT	CASSLRATGSGELFF	.	.	TRBJ2-2	TRBV5-1
TGCGCCAGCAGCTTTAGCGGGGGGGCCGGAGATACGCAGTATTTT	CASSFSGGAGDTQYF	TRBD2	.	TRBJ2-3	TRBV5-1
TGCGCCAGCAGCTCACAGGGTTACTCCTACGAGCAGTACTTC	CASSSQGYSYEQYF	.	once	TRBJ2-7	TRBV5-1
TGCGCCAGCAGCGGGGGAGGCACTAGCGGGCTCGGTGAGCAGTTCTTC	CASSGGGTSGLGEQFF	TRBD2	.	TRBJ2-1	TRBV5-1
TGTGCCAGTAGTATTGGGGAGCGGGGGGCCACAGATACGCAGTATTTT	CASSIGERGATDTQYF	TRBD2	.	TRBJ2-3	TRBV19
TGTGCCAGCAGCTTAGTGTCAGGGAGTGCGGGGGAGCAGTACTTC	CASSLVSGSAGEQYF	.	.	TRBJ2-7	TRBV7-6
TGTGCCAGCAGGGGAGGGACCTATAACACTGAAGCTTTCTTT	CASRGGTYNTEAFF	.	few	TRBJ1-1	TRBV5-6